Detailed here is one TCR beta chain. The source of the sample is a study of blood T cell repertoires in COVID-19. In the study's own analysis: Nucleated cell counts were estimated from reference gene primer amplification. Clones were read by immunoSEQ multiplex PCR, and TCRdb kept only the in-frame ones, dropping some. V, J and clone size are those of that table, while D and trimming were read from the DNA. Of approximately 270,000 clones in the sample, 91% were seen once. V shed 5 bases, J shed 0 bases, and the junction held 7 bases outside the gene matches. CDR3 length: 15 amino acids. CDR1 SGHAT and CDR2 FQNNGV come from the germline V gene.

The chain is built from TRBV11-2 and TRBJ2-7, with 7 bases that match TRBD1. Sequencing was done on a sample of PBMCs or T cells enriched from blood (not recorded which). The TCR was taken from a human donor in a cohort exposed to, infected with or recovered from COVID-19 (not recorded which). The donor label of this sample is uncertain. CDR3 nucleotides: TGTGCCAGCAGCCTGTCAGGGGGTAGCTCCTACGAGCAGTACTTC. Its translation: CASSLSGGSSYEQYF.